The entry below describes one TCR beta chain. This specimen belongs to a study of blood T cell repertoires in COVID-19. Study context: Italy, Spain and the United States were the sources of the convalescent and acute COVID-19 samples. PBMCs, B-cell-depleted T cells, or T cells provided the cDNA or gDNA that made up the material.

In the study's own analysis: Amplified reference gene primers provided the basis for estimating nucleated cell counts. Libraries were prepared by immunoSEQ multiplex PCR; TCRdb keeps only in-frame clonotypes and omits some of them. That table supplies the V and J calls and clone size; D and trimming were determined from the DNA. The sample has around 270,000 clones; 85% to 90% are singletons. This CDR3 has 13 amino acids. Looked up from germline, CDR1 is SGHVS and CDR2 is FNYEAQ. V gave up 3 bases and J gave up 8 bases; unmatched junction bases: 3. The chain combines TRBV7-6 with TRBJ1-2, with 10 nucleotides matching TRBD1. The source material was peripheral blood. This TCR derives from a man in his forties with acute or convalescent COVID-19. CDR3: CASSLTGGEGYTF. The CDR3 nucleotides are TGTGCCAGCAGCTTGACAGGGGGCGAGGGCTACACCTTC. Combining the CDR3 with reference TRBV7-6 and TRBJ1-2 gives the whole variable domain GAGVSQSPRYKVTKRGQDVALRCDPISGHVSLYWYRQALGQGPEFLTYFNYEAQQDKSGLPNDRFSAERPEGSISTLTIQRTEQRDSAMYRCASSLTGGEGYTFGSGTRLTVV.